These T cell receptor beta chains were read from a single sample in a study of shared clonotypes between healthy human individuals. Repertoires were generated with immunoSEQ multiplex PCR, while TCRdb's copy carries only in-frame clones and drops some. The sample includes about 2,500,000 clones, roughly 92% of them seen just once. The sequenced material came from naive CD4+ T cells sorted from blood. The source is a man aged 18 to 30 in good health. The CDR3 runs from the conserved cysteine through the conserved F or W. The D gene is left open where the match is weak. Clone size, where shown, is once, few, many, or a class for clones that have expanded.

NA TRBJ2-3 NA TRBV11-2 CASSLGPPAQYF TGTGCCAGCAGCTTAGGGCCCCCTGCGCAGTATTTT
NA TRBJ1-3 NA TRBV25-1 CASRSPGGNTIYF TGTGCCAGCAGAAGCCCAGGAGGAAACACCATATATTTT
NA TRBJ2-2 NA TRBV18 CASSNQLTGELFF TGTGCCAGCTCAAACCAATTAACCGGGGAGCTGTTTTTT
NA TRBJ1-4 NA TRBV5-5 CASRRQPNEKLFF TGTGCCAGCAGGCGGCAGCCTAATGAAAAACTGTTTTTT
TRBD1 TRBJ2-5 NA TRBV18 CASSPRTGEETQYF TGTGCCAGCTCACCGAGGACAGGGGAAGAGACCCAGTACTTC
NA TRBJ1-1 NA TRBV15 CATSKAGQKGPIGAFF TGTGCCACCAGCAAGGCTGGCCAGAAAGGCCCTATTGGGGCTTTCTTT
NA TRBJ1-1 NA TRBV21-1 CASSKLRDSVFSGFF TGTGCCAGCAGCAAACTCCGGGACAGTGTCTTCTCGGGTTTCTTT
NA TRBJ1-1 NA TRBV19 CASSILGMNTEAFF TGTGCCAGTAGTATTTTAGGGATGAACACTGAAGCTTTCTTT
TRBD1 TRBJ1-5 NA TRBV5-6 CASSLRGSGGSQPQHF TGTGCCAGCAGCTTGCGGGGCTCAGGGGGGAGTCAGCCCCAGCATTTT
TRBD1 TRBJ2-7 NA TRBV5-5 CASRSPGQSYEQYF TGTGCCAGCAGATCGCCGGGACAGAGTTACGAGCAGTACTTC
NA TRBJ1-3 NA TRBV5-1 CASTIGADSGNTIYF TGCGCCAGCACCATAGGGGCGGACTCTGGAAACACCATATATTTT
NA TRBJ1-2 NA TRBV6-1 CASSSQGANYGYTF TGTGCCAGCAGCTCCCAGGGTGCTAACTATGGCTACACCTTC
NA TRBJ1-1 NA TRBV6-1 CASTPLVGQIKAFF TGTGCCAGCACCCCTCTGGTCGGGCAGATCAAAGCTTTCTTT
NA TRBJ1-2 NA TRBV5-5 CASSLGTIYGYTF TGTGCCAGCAGCCTCGGGACAATCTATGGCTACACCTTC
NA TRBJ2-7 NA TRBV2 CGAAGFSYEQYF TGTGGTGCGGCGGGGTTCTCCTACGAGCAGTACTTC
NA TRBJ2-3 NA TRBV27 CASSLISASSTDTQYF TGTGCCAGCAGTTTAATATCTGCTAGTAGCACAGATACGCAGTATTTT
NA TRBJ2-1 NA TRBV19 CASSIGLGGPDEQFF TGTGCCAGTAGTATCGGACTAGGGGGACCCGACGAGCAGTTCTTC
NA TRBJ2-5 once TRBV6-6 CAGGAMPMGTQYF TGTGCCGGGGGGGCAATGCCCATGGGGACCCAGTACTTC
NA TRBJ1-1 NA TRBV6-5 CASSYRHPETEAFF TGTGCCAGCAGTTACCGGCACCCAGAGACTGAAGCTTTCTTT
TRBD1 TRBJ2-5 NA TRBV6-1 CASSDPTGRETQYF TGTGCCAGCAGTGACCCGACAGGGCGAGAGACCCAGTACTTC
TRBD1 TRBJ1-4 NA TRBV10-1 CASSDPGTGGGKLFF TGCGCCAGCAGTGACCCCGGGACAGGGGGCGGGAAACTGTTTTTT
NA TRBJ2-1 NA TRBV6-6 CAGRLGLGEQFF TGTGCCGGACGGCTTGGATTGGGGGAGCAGTTCTTC
TRBD1 TRBJ2-2 NA TRBV12-5 CASGLGQGSTGELFF TGTGCTAGTGGTTTGGGACAGGGTTCCACCGGGGAGCTGTTTTTT